Presented here are 8 T cell receptor beta chains from one specimen sequenced in a study of a mutant IDH1 vaccine in newly diagnosed glioma. Time point described: baseline, week 1 (first vaccination visit). The treatment is: pre-vaccination baseline after standard-of-care therapy. The method was immunoSEQ multiplex PCR; TCRdb's version includes in-frame clones alone and lacks a portion of them. The table shows about 25,000 clones, with 93% occurring only once. The specimen comprised PBMCs, sampled from a glioma patient treated with radiotherapy, temozolomide or both. The receptors were sampled from a man aged 40-50 years with glioma.

The chain recombines TRBV5-4 with TRBJ2-7; possibly TRBD1 or TRBD2 for D (5 bases each). CDR3 length equals 14 residues. V was clipped by 3 bases and J by 0 bases, with 10 bases between them. Germline V gene lookup returns CDR1 SGHNT and CDR2 YYREEE (reference sequence). The CDR3 loop is CASSWDAGSYEQYF. In nucleotides, the CDR3 is TGTGCCAGCAGCTGGGACGCGGGCTCCTACGAGCAGTACTTC.

The chain employs TRBV23-1 and TRBJ1-5; 7 nucleotides agree with TRBD1. TRBV23-1 is annotated as an ORF whose role is uncertain. The J segment lost 0 bases and the V segment lost 0 bases, leaving 14 bases of the junction unmatched. There are 20 residues in the CDR3. The CDR3: CASSQSGGTASRYSNQPQHF. Here the CDR3 DNA reads TGCGCCAGCAGTCAATCTGGTGGGACAGCCAGCCGCTATAGCAATCAGCCCCAGCATTTT.

The V gene is TRBV25-1, the J gene TRBJ2-1; D not certain. Between the trimmed V and J ends, which lost 5 bases and 6 bases, there was a span of 14 bases. The CDR3 is made up of 14 amino acids. Germline V gene data show CDR1 as MGHDK and CDR2 as SYGVNS. In nucleotides, the CDR3 is TGTGCCAGCAGTCCCCTGTTGGGCTTCAATGAGCAGTTCTTC. It encodes CASSPLLGFNEQFF.

The chain joins TRBV29-1 to TRBJ1-1; no clear D. The germline V gene encodes CDR1 SQVTM and CDR2 ANQGSEA. This CDR3 spans 11 amino acids. V lost 4 bases, J lost 8 bases, and 11 bases lay in between. Written as DNA, the CDR3 is TGCAGCGTTGTAGGCTCGGGGGAAGCTTTCTTT. Translation: CSVVGSGEAFF.

This rearrangement joins TRBV4-1 to TRBJ2-4, with TRBD1 as a possible D gene (6 bases). The CDR3 sequence is 16 residues long. The ends were cut back, 3 bases at V and 5 bases at J, with 17 bases in the middle. CDR1 MGHRA and CDR2 YSYEKL come from the germline V gene. In DNA form, the CDR3 reads TGCGCCAGCAGCCACTTACACAGGGAACCCCAAAACATTCAGTACTTC. Protein product: CASSHLHREPQNIQYF.

The chain recombines TRBV29-1 with TRBJ2-7; D may be TRBD1 (6 bases). The V and J ends lost 7 bases and 4 bases respectively, with 8 bases between them. The CDR3 covers 10 residues. Germline V gene sequence: CDR1 SQVTM, CDR2 ANQGSEA. The CDR3: CSAGDYEQYF. CDR3 nucleotide sequence: TGCAGCGCAGGGGATTACGAGCAGTACTTC.

The CDR3 DNA reads TGTGCCAGCAGCGGGAGGCAGCAAGAGACCCAGTACTTC. Protein: CASSGRQQETQYF. The genes are TRBV7-6 and TRBJ2-5; maybe TRBD2 (6 bases). The CDR3 runs to 13 residues. Germline-derived CDR1 and CDR2 are SGHVS and FNYEAQ. V lost 5 bases, J lost 2 bases, and 9 bases lay in between.

This clone was counted only a few times. This chain connects TRBV4-3 to TRBJ1-1; D not certain. Looked up from germline, CDR1 is LGHNA and CDR2 is YSLEER. V gave up 0 bases and J gave up 1 base, with 9 bases separating them. CDR3 length equals 15 residues. The CDR3 sequence: CASSQEGAGNTEAFF. As DNA, the CDR3 is TGCGCCAGCAGCCAAGAAGGCGCAGGGAACACTGAAGCTTTCTTT.